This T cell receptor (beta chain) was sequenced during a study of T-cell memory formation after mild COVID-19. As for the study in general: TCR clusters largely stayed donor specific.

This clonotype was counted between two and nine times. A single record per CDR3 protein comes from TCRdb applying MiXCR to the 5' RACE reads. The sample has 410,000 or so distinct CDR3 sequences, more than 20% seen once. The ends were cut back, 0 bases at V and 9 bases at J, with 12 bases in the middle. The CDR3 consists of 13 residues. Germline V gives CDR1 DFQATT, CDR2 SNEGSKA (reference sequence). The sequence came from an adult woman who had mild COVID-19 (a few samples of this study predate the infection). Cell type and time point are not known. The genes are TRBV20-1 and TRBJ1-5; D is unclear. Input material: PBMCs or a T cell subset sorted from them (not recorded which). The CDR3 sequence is CSARDPARPPQHF. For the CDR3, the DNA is TGCAGTGCTAGAGATCCGGCGAGGCCGCCCCAGCATTTT.